This T cell receptor beta chain was retrieved from a study of T cell changes during pregnancy in multiple sclerosis. Germline V gene lookup returns CDR1 SEHNR and CDR2 FQNEAQ (reference sequence). With 5 bases clipped from V and 8 bases from J, the junction kept 8 bases outside the gene matches. The CDR3 is made up of 13 amino acids. TCRdb's table, derived via immunoSEQ multiplex PCR, lists solely in-frame clones and lacks some. This sample yields around 60,000 clones, of which 80% to 90% are seen a single time; about 2.3% belongs to the top ten. V is TRBV7-9 and J is TRBJ1-2; 7 bases match TRBD1. This sequence was found in a female donor with multiple sclerosis, enrolled in a pregnancy study. The sequencing used peripheral blood, collected in the first trimester of pregnancy. CDR3 sequence: CASSLRDSGGYTF. DNA of the CDR3: TGTGCCAGCAGCCTCCGGGACAGTGGCGGCTACACCTTC.